Listed below are T cell receptor beta chains from one sample, sequenced in a study of cytomegalovirus exposure and HLA in healthy donors. The assay was immunoSEQ multiplex PCR, and TCRdb's table has in-frame clones only and misses some. The sample holds some 110,000 clones, more than 60% seen once. Sequenced material: PBMCs. The origin of the receptors is a male donor in good health and CMV-seronegative. CDR3s include the opening cysteine and the closing phenylalanine or tryptophan. The D gene is left open where the match is weak. Part of the rows lack a size; the others show once, few, many or a class for expanded clones.

>TRBV6-5|TRBJ1-4|few|NA
CASSSGGKLFF
TGTGCCAGCAGCTCCGGGGGAAAACTGTTTTTT
>TRBV4-1|TRBJ1-2|few|TRBD1
CASSQDREQGNKLGGYTF
TGCGCCAGCAGCCAAGACAGGGAACAGGGGAATAAATTAGGAGGCTACACCTTC
>TRBV6-4|TRBJ2-7|few|TRBD2
CASSPSLAGVDEQYF
TGTGCCAGCAGCCCCAGCCTAGCGGGAGTCGATGAGCAGTACTTC
>TRBV6-6|TRBJ1-1|few|NA
CASSPSRVAFF
TGTGCCAGCAGCCCGTCCCGAGTAGCTTTCTTT
>TRBV28|TRBJ1-2|once|NA
CASGDRMKAYHF
TGTGCCAGCGGAGATAGGATGAAGGCCTACCACTTC
>TRBV5-1|TRBJ1-2|NA|TRBD1
CASSLRDRGFGYTF
TGCGCCAGCAGCCTCCGGGACAGGGGGTTTGGCTACACCTTC
>TRBV28|TRBJ2-3|NA|NA
CASSLMASGTDTQYF
TGTGCCAGCAGTTTAATGGCTAGCGGCACAGATACGCAGTATTTT
>TRBV6-1|TRBJ2-7|NA|TRBD1
CATVRRGYYEQYF
TGTGCCACCGTACGCAGGGGGTACTACGAGCAGTACTTC
>TRBV4-1|TRBJ2-7|few|TRBD2
CASSQGGLAGGRFDEQYF
TGCGCCAGCAGCCAAGGCGGACTAGCGGGAGGGCGGTTCGACGAGCAGTACTTC
>TRBV30|TRBJ2-5|once|TRBD2
CAWGSFRGRGKETQYF
TGTGCCTGGGGGTCTTTTCGCGGGAGAGGGAAAGAGACCCAGTACTTC
>TRBV5-4|TRBJ2-3|NA|NA
CASRSEGPRDTQYF
TGTGCCAGCCGCTCGGAGGGCCCCAGAGATACGCAGTATTTT
>TRBV19|TRBJ2-7|NA|TRBD1
CASSIQGDYEQYF
TGTGCCAGTAGTATACAGGGGGACTACGAGCAGTACTTC
>TRBV27|TRBJ2-2|NA|TRBD1
CASSFSDRVVHTGELFF
TGTGCCAGCAGTTTCTCCGACAGGGTCGTTCACACCGGGGAGCTGTTTTTT
>TRBV5-6|TRBJ2-7|NA|TRBD2
CASSLVLKRDKSYEQYF
TGTGCCAGCAGCTTGGTTCTTAAGCGGGATAAATCCTACGAGCAGTACTTC
>TRBV6-5|TRBJ1-2|NA|NA
CASSYGGGYGYTF
TGTGCCAGCAGTTACGGCGGGGGCTATGGCTACACCTTC
>TRBV30|TRBJ1-4|NA|NA
CAWSLRGGNEKLFF
TGTGCCTGGAGCCTACGGGGGGGTAATGAAAAACTGTTTTTT
>TRBV23-1|TRBJ1-4|NA|NA
CASSRITGANEKLFF
TGCGCCAGCAGTCGCATCACCGGGGCTAATGAAAAACTGTTTTTT
>TRBV14|TRBJ1-1|NA|NA
CASNPFQGVSTEAFF
TGTGCCAGCAACCCATTTCAAGGGGTGAGCACTGAAGCTTTCTTT
>TRBV6-6|TRBJ2-7|once|NA
CASSMSYSRNEQYF
TGTGCCAGCAGTATGTCCTACAGCCGTAACGAGCAGTACTTC
>TRBV5-1|TRBJ2-1|NA|NA
CASSLPPGFMEGEQFF
TGCGCCAGCAGCTTGCCCCCGGGTTTTATGGAGGGTGAGCAGTTCTTC
>TRBV6-1|TRBJ2-3|once|NA
CASSEPMAWPDTQYF
TGTGCCAGCAGTGAGCCCATGGCCTGGCCAGATACGCAGTATTTT
>TRBV4-3|TRBJ2-2|few|TRBD2
CASSQVAGGVTGELFF
TGCGCCAGCAGCCAAGTAGCGGGAGGGGTCACCGGGGAGCTGTTTTTT
>TRBV6-6|TRBJ1-1|NA|NA
CASRRDGRMNTEAFF
TGTGCCAGCAGGAGGGACGGGAGAATGAACACTGAAGCTTTCTTT
>TRBV5-1|TRBJ2-1|NA|TRBD2
CASSSGLAGGANEQFF
TGCGCCAGCAGCTCGGGACTAGCGGGAGGAGCCAATGAGCAGTTCTTC
>TRBV10-3|TRBJ1-1|NA|NA
CAISDTGQTEAFF
TGTGCCATCAGTGATACAGGGCAAACTGAAGCTTTCTTT
>TRBV27|TRBJ2-7|few|NA
CASSTRLSSYEQYF
TGTGCCAGCAGTACTAGGTTGAGCTCCTACGAGCAGTACTTC
>TRBV5-4|TRBJ1-6|NA|NA
CASSLQGSPLHF
TGTGCCAGCAGCTTGCAGGGGTCACCCCTCCACTTT
>TRBV4-2|TRBJ1-3|medium-sized|NA
CASSQGADLSGNTIYF
TGTGCCAGCAGCCAAGGAGCGGATTTATCGGGAAACACCATATATTTT
>TRBV6-5|TRBJ1-2|NA|NA
CASSYSAGVGYGYTF
TGTGCCAGCAGTTACTCAGCAGGGGTGGGCTATGGCTACACCTTC
>TRBV11-3|TRBJ2-2|few|NA
CASSFANTGELFF
TGTGCCAGCAGCTTCGCGAACACCGGGGAGCTGTTTTTT
>TRBV2|TRBJ2-1|NA|NA
CASSESGSSYNEQFF
TGTGCCAGCAGTGAAAGTGGGAGCTCCTACAATGAGCAGTTCTTC
>TRBV11-2|TRBJ2-1|NA|TRBD2
CASSSALRGEVSYNEQFF
TGTGCCAGCAGCTCAGCCCTCCGGGGGGAGGTCTCCTACAATGAGCAGTTCTTC
>TRBV28|TRBJ2-5|NA|NA
CASSPGSDEETQYF
TGTGCCAGCAGCCCCGGGTCAGACGAAGAGACCCAGTACTTC
>TRBV4-2|TRBJ2-4|NA|TRBD2
CASSQRAGRDIQYF
TGTGCCAGCAGCCAGAGAGCGGGACGGGACATTCAGTACTTC
>TRBV11-2|TRBJ2-1|NA|TRBD1
CASSSRQGPYNEQFF
TGTGCCAGCAGCTCGCGACAGGGCCCTTACAATGAGCAGTTCTTC
>TRBV4-2|TRBJ2-3|NA|NA
CASSQEGGGLGGFRGTDTQYF
TGTGCCAGCAGCCAAGAAGGTGGGGGGCTAGGGGGCTTTAGAGGCACAGATACGCAGTATTTT
>TRBV27|TRBJ2-4|NA|NA
CASSFSASNGDIQYF
TGTGCCAGCAGTTTTAGCGCCTCCAACGGGGACATTCAGTACTTC
>TRBV30|TRBJ2-7|NA|TRBD1
CAWSDRGRVYEQYF
TGTGCCTGGAGTGACAGGGGGCGTGTATACGAGCAGTACTTC
>TRBV6-5|TRBJ2-5|few|TRBD1
CASSWNRGAETQYF
TGTGCCAGCAGTTGGAACAGGGGGGCAGAGACCCAGTACTTC
>TRBV7-9|TRBJ2-5|NA|TRBD1
CASSSRTGLKETQYF
TGTGCCAGCAGCTCCAGGACAGGGCTTAAGGAGACCCAGTACTTC
>TRBV9|TRBJ2-2|few|TRBD1
CASSPQGEANTGELFF
TGTGCCAGCAGCCCCCAGGGGGAAGCGAACACCGGGGAGCTGTTTTTT
>TRBV5-4|TRBJ2-1|NA|NA
CASTLPPYNEQFF
TGTGCCAGCACCCTCCCCCCGTACAATGAGCAGTTCTTC
>TRBV19|TRBJ1-5|NA|NA
CASSPWTGENQPQHF
TGTGCCAGTAGTCCCTGGACGGGGGAAAATCAGCCCCAGCATTTT
>TRBV7-3|TRBJ2-1|NA|TRBD2
CASSLNGGASGYNEQFF
TGTGCCAGCAGCTTAAACGGAGGGGCTAGCGGGTACAATGAGCAGTTCTTC
>TRBV19|TRBJ1-2|NA|NA
CASSPSQGSLNGYTF
TGTGCCAGTAGCCCTTCTCAGGGCTCCTTGAATGGCTACACCTTC
>TRBV7-8|TRBJ1-3|NA|NA
CASSPGRSGGLGNTIYF
TGTGCCAGCAGCCCAGGTCGTAGCGGGGGCCTTGGAAACACCATATATTTT
>TRBV30|TRBJ2-7|NA|NA
CASVLQGYYEQYF
TGTGCCTCAGTTCTTCAGGGGTATTACGAGCAGTACTTC
>TRBV27|TRBJ2-7|NA|TRBD2
CASSSHGLAGEGEQYF
TGTGCCAGCAGTTCCCACGGACTAGCGGGAGAGGGGGAGCAGTACTTC